The 15 T cell receptor beta chains in this list originate from one sample, sequenced in a study of T cells in Graves' hyperthyroidism and ophthalmopathy. Amplification targeted TCR beta CDR3 regions from RNA transcripts. TCR CDR3 regions were first amplified by RT-PCR with HTBI primers. TCRdb reprocessed the multiplex PCR reads via MiXCR and lists one record per CDR3 protein. The sample includes 450,000 to 700,000 distinct CDR3 sequences, more than 45% seen only once; the top ten take under 20%. The material sequenced was peripheral blood or thyroid tissue (not recorded which). The receptors stem from an adult woman with Graves' disease, either hyperthyroidism or ophthalmopathy (not recorded which).

V gene TRBV11-2 combines with J gene TRBJ2-5; weak D call: TRBD2 (7 bases). The DNA end is more similar to TRBJ2-7, so the J call may be wrong. There are 15 residues in the CDR3. The germline CDR1 and CDR2 sequences are SGHAT and FQNNGV. The CDR3 DNA follows: TGTGCCAGCAGCTTATGGGCGAAGGGGGGGGGCGAGCAGTACTTC. Amino acid sequence: CASSLWAKGGGEQYF.

The chain links TRBV29-1 to TRBJ1-2; no definite D call. V was pared by 6 bases and J by 2 bases, with 13 bases between. The CDR3 is 13 residues long. Germline values: CDR1 SQVTM, CDR2 ANQGSEA. The CDR3 is CSVPLRGNYGYTF. DNA for the CDR3: TGCAGCGTGCCCCTTCGGGGAAACTATGGCTACACCTTC.

Many counts were recorded for this clonotype. This chain joins TRBV6-1 and TRBJ2-7; the D is unclear. V was clipped by 2 bases and J by 2 bases, with 13 bases between them. Germline V gene lookup returns CDR1 MNHNS and CDR2 SASEGT. The CDR3 length is 15 residues. The CDR3 DNA follows: TGTGCCAGCAGTGAACAGATTCGGATGGCCTACGAGCAGTACTTC. Translated: CASSEQIRMAYEQYF.

This clonotype was counted at least ten times. The rearrangement links TRBV2 to TRBJ1-3; 9 positions agree with TRBD1. V lost 6 bases to trimming and J lost 4 bases; unmatched junction nucleotides: 4. Germline loops: CDR1 SNHLY, CDR2 FYNNEI. The CDR3 covers 14 residues. This CDR3 reads CASRDRGSGNTIYF. CDR3 nucleotide sequence: TGTGCCAGCAGGGACAGGGGTTCCGGAAACACCATATATTTT.

The chain employs TRBV6-6 and TRBJ2-2; D is undetermined. V dropped 6 bases and J dropped 2 bases, with 10 bases sitting between them. The CDR3 is 14 amino acids. Germline values: CDR1 MNHNY, CDR2 SVGAGI (reference sequence). DNA of the CDR3: TGTGCCAGCAGGCAGGTGGCAAACACCGGGGAGCTGTTTTTT. Amino acid sequence: CASRQVANTGELFF.

This clonotype was recorded at least ten times. This chain joins TRBV7-6 and TRBJ2-7; D uncertain. V was trimmed by 3 bases and J by 4 bases, leaving 13 bases between them. The CDR3 has 14 residues. Germline lookup yields CDR1 SGHVS and CDR2 FNYEAQ. CDR3 nucleotides: TGTGCCAGCAGCTTCGGTCCATTACGATACGAGCAGTACTTC. Translation gives CASSFGPLRYEQYF.

This clonotype was seen at least ten times. The V call is TRBV29-1, the J call TRBJ2-7, with a tentative D call TRBD2 (5 bases). The length of the CDR3 is 12 residues. Trimming stripped 6 bases from V and 4 bases from J, with 13 bases between. Germline-derived CDR1 and CDR2 are SQVTM and ANQGSEA. CDR3 protein: CSVGNGLYEQYF. DNA for the CDR3: TGCAGCGTCGGGAACGGTTTGTACGAGCAGTACTTC.

This clonotype was observed many times. The chain combines TRBV29-1 with TRBJ1-1; perhaps TRBD1 as D (6 bases). V lost 6 bases and J lost 5, with 13 bases in between. CDR3 size: 12 residues. CDR1 SQVTM and CDR2 ANQGSEA come from the germline V gene. The chain's CDR3 is CSVGQGGTEAFF. The DNA for the CDR3 is TGCAGCGTCGGGCAAGGGGGAACTGAAGCTTTCTTT. The full variable domain, rest sourced from reference TRBV29-1 and TRBJ1-1, is SAVISQKPSRDICQRGTSLTIQCQVDSQVTMMFWYRQQPGQSLTLIATANQGSEATYESGFVIDKFPISRPNLTFSTLTVSNMSPEDSSIYLCSVGQGGTEAFFGQGTRLTVV.

This chain links TRBV9 with TRBJ1-3, with D possibly TRBD1 on 5 matching bases. The V gene's germline CDR1 is SGDLS and CDR2 YYNGEE. Trimming shortened V by 3 bases and J by 9 bases, and 13 bases separated the two germline ends. The CDR3 has 13 amino acids. The CDR3 sequence is CASSGSRDGTIYF. DNA for the CDR3: TGTGCCAGCAGCGGATCCCGGGACGGCACCATATATTTT.

This clonotype was observed at least ten times. The V and J genes are TRBV4-1 and TRBJ1-2, with 7 bases matching TRBD1. V dropped 0 bases and J dropped 7; count of bases not matched to a gene: 5. This CDR3 region has 14 residues. Germline CDR1 reads MGHRA; CDR2 reads YSYEKL. The CDR3 nucleotides read TGCGCCAGCAGCCAAGATCCCGACAGGGCTGGCTACACCTTC. As protein: CASSQDPDRAGYTF.

This clonotype was seen once. The CDR3 here is CASNDRNTEAFF. The CDR3 nucleotides are TGTGCCAGCAATGACCGGAACACTGAAGCTTTCTTT. The chain links TRBV12-3 or TRBV12-4 to TRBJ1-1; D not certain. This CDR3 contains 12 residues. V gave up 7 bases and J gave up 1 base, with 7 bases separating them.

This rearrangement joins TRBV6-1 to TRBJ1-5; D remains unclear. Between the trimmed V and J ends, which lost 6 bases and 4 bases, there was a span of 19 bases. The CDR3 loop spans 16 amino acids. CDR1 and CDR2 from the germline V gene are MNHNS and SASEGT. The CDR3 nucleotides read TGTGCCAGCAGCCTCGCGTGGGTGATTCAGAATCAGCCCCAGCATTTT. It is translated as CASSLAWVIQNQPQHF.

This chain links TRBV7-2 with TRBJ1-6, with D unresolved. This CDR3 has 15 residues. V was trimmed by 5 bases and J by 5 bases, leaving 13 bases between them. CDR1 is SGHTA and CDR2 is FQGNSA in the germline V gene. In DNA, the CDR3 is TGTGCCAGCAGCCGAATGGGAGCAGATAATTCACCCCTCCACTTT. Translation gives CASSRMGADNSPLHF.

In its sample, this clonotype was seen many times. As DNA, the CDR3 is TGTGCCAGCAGTTTAGGTGTGTATCAGCCCCAGCATTTT. It yields the protein CASSLGVYQPQHF. The chain is built from TRBV27 and TRBJ1-5; D gene ambiguous. V was pared by 2 bases and J by 5 bases, with 7 bases between. This CDR3 comprises 13 residues. Germline V lookup: CDR1 MNHEY, CDR2 SMNVEV (reference sequence).

This clonotype came up a few times. The chain is built from TRBV4-1 and TRBJ1-1; tentatively, D is TRBD1 (5 bases). Trimming removed 1 base from V and 5 bases from J, with 17 bases in between. The CDR3 sequence is 16 residues long. Germline CDR1 is MGHRA and CDR2 is YSYEKL. The CDR3 loop is CASSQVKGSPPTEAFF. The DNA of the CDR3 is TGCGCCAGCAGCCAAGTAAAGGGGTCCCCACCAACTGAAGCTTTCTTT.